Below are 26 T cell receptor beta chains sequenced from a single sample in a study of beta chain features in type 1 diabetes. Every isolated RNA sample was fully reverse transcribed, so sequencing captured expressed TCRB transcripts. The protocol was immunoSEQ multiplex PCR, while the TCRdb copy is restricted to in-frame clones and leaves out a portion. The data contain 250,000 or so clones, 68% of them singletons. Sequences were obtained from naive CD4+ T cells from blood. All receptors derive from a young man in good health.

The chain couples TRBV12-5 to TRBJ2-1; D not certain. From germline, CDR1 is LGHNT and CDR2 FRNRAP. Trimming pared 3 bases from V and 9 bases from J, leaving 6 bases between. The CDR3 is 11 residues long. CDR3 protein: CASGLEREQFF. CDR3 DNA sequence: TGTGCTAGTGGTTTAGAGCGTGAGCAGTTCTTC.

This clone appeared a few times. The rearrangement links TRBV30 to TRBJ2-3; 7 positions agree with TRBD2. The J segment lost 2 bases and the V segment lost 6 bases, leaving 5 bases of the junction unmatched. The CDR3 spans 13 residues. Per the germline V gene, CDR1 is GTSNPN and CDR2 is SVGIG (reference sequence). The CDR3 nucleotides are TGTGCCTGCGGTCTAGCGGCCACAGATACGCAGTATTTT. Its translation is CACGLAATDTQYF.

This chain links TRBV25-1 with TRBJ1-2; no reliable D call. The V and J ends lost 1 base and 5 bases respectively, with 5 bases between them. This CDR3 comprises 12 residues. Looked up from germline, CDR1 is MGHDK and CDR2 is SYGVNS. CDR3 sequence: CASSESRYGYTF. The CDR3 nucleotides read TGTGCCAGCAGTGAATCCAGATATGGCTACACCTTC.

This clone appeared a few times. Distinct nucleotide sequences in the sample also encode this CDR3. This sequence joins TRBV30 and TRBJ2-1; D is uncertain. CDR3 size: 11 residues. V lost 2 bases and J lost 5, with 4 bases in between. Germline lookup yields CDR1 GTSNPN and CDR2 SVGIG (reference sequence). The CDR3 loop reads CAWSLNNEQFF. CDR3 in DNA: TGTGCCTGGAGTCTGAACAATGAGCAGTTCTTC.

This chain connects TRBV25-1 to TRBJ1-6; no clear D. Germline lookup yields CDR1 MGHDK and CDR2 SYGVNS. Trimming shortened V by 1 base and J by 7 bases, and 5 bases separated the two germline ends. This CDR3 spans 13 amino acids. The CDR3 loop reads CASSELANSPLHF. The CDR3 DNA sequence: TGTGCCAGCAGTGAATTGGCCAATTCACCCCTCCACTTT. Full variable domain (outside the CDR3, taken from reference TRBV25-1 and TRBJ1-6): EADIYQTPRYLVIGTGKKITLECSQTMGHDKMYWYQQDPGMELHLIHYSYGVNSTEKGDLSSESTVSRIRTEHFPLTLESARPSHTSQYLCASSELANSPLHFGNGTRLTVT.

The chain joins TRBV10-3 to TRBJ2-7, with D perhaps matching TRBD1 (5 bases). CDR3 length: 15 residues. Trimming stripped 2 bases from V and 0 bases from J, with 11 bases between. CDR1 ENHRY and CDR2 SYGVKD come from the germline V gene. For the CDR3, the DNA is TGTGCCATCAGTGAGGGACAAATGAGCTCCTACGAGCAGTACTTC. It yields the protein CAISEGQMSSYEQYF.

The rearrangement joins TRBV7-9 to TRBJ2-7; 7 bases map to TRBD1. V lost 4 bases to trimming and J lost 0 bases; unmatched junction nucleotides: 3. CDR3 size: 14 residues. CDR1 and CDR2 from the germline V gene are SEHNR and FQNEAQ (reference sequence). The CDR3 sequence: CASSYGTVSYEQYF. CDR3 nucleotides: TGTGCCAGCAGCTACGGGACAGTCTCCTACGAGCAGTACTTC.

The chain is built from TRBV21-1 and TRBJ2-3; the D call of TRBD2 is as the table states it, not checked on the DNA. TRBV21-1 is a listed pseudogene. This CDR3 has 16 residues. The CDR3 loop is CARSPLSRGRTDTQYF. The CDR3, as DNA: TGTGCCAGGAGCCCCCTTTCGCGGGGGCGCACAGATACGCAGTATTTT.

This clone was recorded a few times. The CDR3 loop reads CATSRGAGIEQFF. In DNA form, the CDR3 reads TGTGCCACCAGCAGGGGGGCGGGGATAGAGCAGTTCTTC. V gene TRBV15 combines with J gene TRBJ2-1, with D tentatively TRBD1 or TRBD2 (6 bases each). The CDR3 has 13 residues. In germline, CDR1 is LNHNV, CDR2 YYDKDF (reference sequence). Trimming cost V 3 bases and J 10 bases, with 13 bases left between them.

This sequence joins TRBV6-5 and TRBJ2-1; TRBD1 agrees at 8 bases. The V gene end was trimmed by 5 bases and the J gene end by 5 bases; junction bases not matched to a gene: 8. The V gene's germline CDR1 is MNHEY and CDR2 SVGAGI. The CDR3 length is 15 residues. In DNA, the CDR3 is TGTGCCAGCAGTCGACAGGGGTTTAGGGACAATGAGCAGTTCTTC. Amino acid sequence: CASSRQGFRDNEQFF.

About this clone: The sample contains more than one DNA sequence encoding this CDR3. V is TRBV7-9 and J is TRBJ2-5; D is ambiguous. The CDR3 covers 11 residues. Per the germline V gene, CDR1 is SEHNR and CDR2 is FQNEAQ (reference sequence). V was clipped by 5 bases and J by 1 base, with 2 bases between them. The CDR3 region is CASSRQETQYF. CDR3 DNA: TGTGCCAGCAGCCGCCAAGAGACCCAGTACTTC.

This chain links TRBV4-2 with TRBJ2-7; a possible D gene is TRBD2 (5 bases). Trimming left V 1 base short and J 2 bases short, with 15 bases between. This CDR3 is 16 amino acids long. Germline values: CDR1 LGHNA, CDR2 YNFKEQ. DNA for the CDR3: TGTGCCAGCAGCCAAGCCGCAGAAGCGGCAACCTACGAGCAGTACTTC. Amino acids: CASSQAAEAATYEQYF.

The chain carries TRBV7-2 and TRBJ2-2; 7 positions agree with TRBD2. The V gene's germline CDR1 is SGHTA and CDR2 FQGNSA. V shed 3 bases and J 3 bases; nucleotides not matched to a gene: 4. The CDR3 consists of 15 residues. This chain's CDR3 is CASSFGRADTGELFF. The CDR3 nucleotides read TGTGCCAGCAGCTTTGGGAGGGCTGACACCGGGGAGCTGTTTTTT.

The chain uses TRBV10-3 and TRBJ2-5; D is unresolved. The germline gives CDR1 ENHRY, CDR2 SYGVKD. V was pared by 4 bases and J by 1 base, with 7 bases between. CDR3 length equals 13 residues. In DNA form, the CDR3 reads TGTGCCATCAGTGGGGCTACCCAAGAGACCCAGTACTTC. Its protein is CAISGATQETQYF.

This clone was found once. The chain links TRBV5-5 to TRBJ2-1, with TRBD2 matching over 13 bases. V was pared by 3 bases and J by 6 bases, with 3 bases of the junction left unmatched. The CDR3 contains 15 residues. The germline gives CDR1 SGHKS, CDR2 YYEKEE (reference sequence). CDR3 nucleotides: TGTGCCAGCAGCTCTTGGACTAGCGGGAGCAATGAGCAGTTCTTC. Amino acid sequence: CASSSWTSGSNEQFF.

The chain carries TRBV2 and TRBJ2-6; D is perhaps TRBD2 (6 bases). V was shortened by 8 bases and J by 0 bases, with 11 bases between the two germline ends. Germline loops: CDR1 SNHLY, CDR2 FYNNEI. This CDR3 is built from 15 residues. Here the CDR3 DNA reads TGTGCCAGCCGACCGGAGGGCTCTGGGGCCAACGTCCTGACTTTC. Its translation: CASRPEGSGANVLTF.

J is TRBJ2-7 and V is TRBV9; D might be TRBD1 or TRBD2, each matching 5 bases. The CDR3 is 13 amino acids. The germline CDR1 and CDR2 sequences are SGDLS and YYNGEE. V gave up 5 bases and J gave up 0 bases, with 9 bases separating them. CDR3 nucleotides: TGTGCCAGCAGTCGGGACGCCTCCTACGAGCAGTACTTC. Translated: CASSRDASYEQYF.

The rearrangement joins TRBV5-1 to TRBJ2-5; TRBD1 might be the D (6 bases). The length of the CDR3 is 13 residues. Germline V gene sequence: CDR1 SGHRS, CDR2 YFSETQ. The germline V and J ends were trimmed by 0 bases and 4 bases, with 7 bases remaining between them. Here the CDR3 DNA reads TGCGCCAGCAGCTTGGGAGGGGGAGAGACCCAGTACTTC. It translates to CASSLGGGETQYF.

This sequence joins TRBV30 and TRBJ2-5; the D gene is possibly TRBD1 (6 bases). There are 13 residues in the CDR3. CDR1 and CDR2 (germline): GTSNPN, SVGIG (reference sequence). The V end was cut by 5 bases, the J end by 5 bases, with 15 bases between. The CDR3 nucleotides are TGTGCCTGGTCAACCGACAGGACGGAGACCCAGTACTTC. It is translated as CAWSTDRTETQYF.

The rearrangement uses TRBV29-1 and TRBJ2-3, with D possibly TRBD2 on 6 matching bases. The germline CDR1 and CDR2 sequences are SQVTM and ANQGSEA. The CDR3 is 14 amino acids. Trimming took off 6 bases at V and 0 bases at J, with 13 bases between the two ends. The chain's CDR3 is CSVRPGTSTDTQYF. DNA for the CDR3: TGCAGCGTGAGACCAGGGACTAGCACAGATACGCAGTATTTT.

The rearrangement uses TRBV7-9 and TRBJ2-5; unclear D gene. Germline V lookup: CDR1 SEHNR, CDR2 FQNEAQ (reference sequence). Trimming took off 3 bases at V and 3 bases at J, with 8 bases between the two ends. The CDR3 sequence is 13 residues long. CDR3 sequence (DNA): TGTGCCAGCAGCTTCGGACCTAAAGAGACCCAGTACTTC. Residues: CASSFGPKETQYF.

The V and J genes are TRBV29-1 and TRBJ2-5; D is unclear. This CDR3 has 15 residues. With 2 bases removed from V and 0 bases from J, the gap between germline ends came to 13 bases. The germline V gene has CDR1 SQVTM and CDR2 ANQGSEA. CDR3 in amino acids: CSVEKAAVYQETQYF. The CDR3 bases are TGCAGCGTTGAAAAGGCGGCAGTCTACCAAGAGACCCAGTACTTC.

This chain joins TRBV5-6 and TRBJ1-5; possibly TRBD1 for D (6 bases). Germline CDR1 reads SGHDT; CDR2 reads YYEEEE. The CDR3 is 16 residues long. V was trimmed by 2 bases and J by 0 bases, leaving 12 bases between them. The CDR3 loop is CASSLTGLGSNQPQHF. The CDR3 DNA sequence: TGTGCCAGCAGCTTAACAGGGTTGGGTAGCAATCAGCCCCAGCATTTT.

This chain uses TRBV7-2 with TRBJ2-2, with D perhaps matching TRBD2 (5 bases). The germline V gene encodes CDR1 SGHTA and CDR2 FQGNSA. Trimming cost V 2 bases and J 7 bases, with 14 bases left between them. The CDR3 sequence is 15 residues long. CDR3 DNA sequence: TGTGCCAGCAGCTTATATCCGAGGGTGGGCGGGGAGCTGTTTTTT. It yields the protein CASSLYPRVGGELFF.

The V gene is TRBV30, the J gene TRBJ2-3; 8 nucleotides align to TRBD2. CDR3 length: 17 residues. V was pared by 2 bases and J by 6 bases, with 16 bases of the junction left unmatched. Germline values: CDR1 GTSNPN, CDR2 SVGIG (reference sequence). The CDR3 sequence is CAWSSGGLSGRGDTQYF. CDR3 coding DNA: TGTGCCTGGAGTAGTGGTGGACTAAGCGGGAGAGGCGATACGCAGTATTTT.

This chain connects TRBV30 to TRBJ2-1; D unclear. V was shortened by 5 bases and J by 9 bases, with 14 bases between the two germline ends. Germline CDR1 and CDR2: GTSNPN and SVGIG (reference sequence). This CDR3 has 12 amino acids. CDR3 DNA: TGTGCCTGGGGTCGAGTCGGTTTTGAGCAGTTCTTC. Translation: CAWGRVGFEQFF.